Listed below are T cell receptor beta chains from one sample, sequenced in a study of T cells in Graves' hyperthyroidism and ophthalmopathy. TCRdb re-called the multiplex PCR reads with MiXCR, one entry per CDR3 protein. The table has about 610,000 distinct CDR3 sequences, about half seen once. The source material was peripheral blood or thyroid tissue (not recorded which). Receptors originate from a woman aged 18-29 years with Graves' hyperthyroidism. Each CDR3 is given with its conserved first and last residue. A D gene is named only where the DNA matches it firmly.

d_call j_call v_call cdr3_aa
TRBD2 TRBJ2-2 TRBV7-8 CASSLGRLAGELFF
TRBD1 TRBJ1-2 TRBV24-1 CATSDLPGQVNYGYTF
- TRBJ1-1 TRBV7-6 CASSPNQAHTEAFF
TRBD1 TRBJ2-7 TRBV20-1 CSAPGQGVEQYF
- TRBJ1-5 TRBV5-1 CASSPEDSSNQPQHF
TRBD2 TRBJ2-2 TRBV7-9 CASSSTLWAGGTNTGELFF
- TRBJ1-6 TRBV7-3 CASSLGPQLYNSPLHF
- TRBJ1-2 TRBV10-3 CAISDGAGVHGYTF
- TRBJ1-6 TRBV3-1 CASSQGRTASSYNSPLHF
- TRBJ2-3 TRBV7-2 CASSLLGQSDTQYF
TRBD2 TRBJ2-2 TRBV5-1 CASSLFTRGSVAGELFF
- TRBJ1-2 TRBV2 CASGGTNYGYTF
- TRBJ2-7 TRBV2 CASGALDEQYF
TRBD2 TRBJ2-6 TRBV7-6 CASSLLAGPTAGANVLTF
- TRBJ2-5 TRBV7-9 CASSLAKERETQYF
- TRBJ2-7 TRBV20-1 CSARDLEGGDSNEQYF
- TRBJ2-2 TRBV7-8 CASSFPGLTEGELFF
- TRBJ1-6 TRBV19 CAARGPLHF